The T cell receptor (beta chain) under discussion was sequenced for a study of blood T cell repertoires in COVID-19. Study summary: The United States, Italy and Spain supplied acute and convalescent COVID-19 samples. T cells, B-cell-depleted T cells, or PBMCs supplied cDNA or gDNA.

CDR3 length: 18 amino acids. V shed 5 bases, J shed 0 bases, and the junction held 11 bases outside the gene matches. Germline assignment: CDR1 SGHAT and CDR2 FQNNGV. In the study's own analysis: Reference gene primer amplification gave estimated nucleated cell counts. TCRdb's table, derived via immunoSEQ multiplex PCR, lists solely in-frame clones and lacks some. Clone size and V and J calls were adopted from that table, with D and trimming inferred from the DNA. The sample carries 150,000 to 200,000 clones, 87% recorded once. This clone appeared once. Sequences were obtained from peripheral blood. The chain combines TRBV11-2 with TRBJ1-4; 8 nucleotides line up with TRBD1. This TCR was recovered from a woman aged 45-59 years with acute or convalescent COVID-19. CDR3 protein: CASSPRTGPGATNEKLFF. In DNA form, the CDR3 reads TGTGCCAGCAGCCCTAGGACAGGGCCGGGTGCAACTAATGAAAAACTGTTTTTT.